Below are 23 T cell receptor beta chains sequenced from a single sample in a study of T cell changes during pregnancy in multiple sclerosis. Data came from immunoSEQ multiplex PCR; TCRdb stores just in-frame clones and leaves some out. The sample has some 62,000 clones, around 92% seen once. The sequences come from peripheral blood, collected in the second trimester of pregnancy. These receptors were obtained from a female donor in good health, enrolled as a control in a pregnancy study.

This clone was observed a single time. The J gene is TRBJ2-1, the V gene TRBV15, with TRBD2 matching over 13 bases. J lost 9 bases, V lost 1 base, and 6 bases had no gene match. CDR1 and CDR2 (germline): LNHNV, YYDKDF (reference sequence). CDR3 length: 16 amino acids. In DNA, the CDR3 is TGTGCCACCAGCAGAGTAACTAGCGGGGGGGACTTTGAGCAGTTCTTC. It is translated as CATSRVTSGGDFEQFF.

Only one count was recorded for this clone. The chain couples TRBV2 to TRBJ2-7; D gene uncertain. CDR1 is SNHLY, CDR2 FYNNEI, per germline. The length of the CDR3 is 14 residues. Trimming removed 3 bases from V and 6 bases from J, with 15 bases in between. CDR3 in DNA: TGTGCCAGCAGTGACCGGTTTCGAGGTTCCGAGCAGTACTTC. It encodes CASSDRFRGSEQYF. The full variable domain, in which reference TRBV2 and TRBJ2-7 provide the parts outside the CDR3, is EPEVTQTPSHQVTQMGQEVILRCVPISNHLYFYWYRQILGQKVEFLVSFYNNEISEKSEIFDDQFSVERPDGSNFTLKIRSTKLEDSAMYFCASSDRFRGSEQYFGPGTRLTVT.

This clone has just a few counts. The chain carries TRBV13 and TRBJ1-3; 7 bases agree with TRBD1. V was clipped by 0 bases and J by 8 bases; unmatched bases: 4. The CDR3 has 14 residues. The germline V gene encodes CDR1 PRHDT and CDR2 FYEKMQ (reference sequence). Here the CDR3 DNA reads TGTGCCAGCAGCTTAGGACAGGGGCAAGACACCATATATTTT. It codes for CASSLGQGQDTIYF.

The chain employs TRBV11-3 and TRBJ2-1; 9 nucleotides agree with TRBD2. J lost 9 bases, V lost 3 bases, and 9 bases had no gene match. Germline V gene lookup returns CDR1 SGHNT and CDR2 YENEEA. The CDR3 sequence is 15 residues long. CDR3 coding DNA: TGTGCCAGCAGCTTCGCAGCGGGAGGCCCCAGTGAGCAGTTCTTC. This encodes CASSFAAGGPSEQFF.

The chain combines TRBV7-9 with TRBJ1-1; D remains ambiguous. Trimming removed 5 bases at V and 0 bases at J, with 4 bases between. Looked up from germline, CDR1 is SEHNR and CDR2 is FQNEAQ (reference sequence). The CDR3 contains 12 residues. The CDR3 nucleotides read TGTGCCAGCAGCCCGGTGAACACTGAAGCTTTCTTT. The encoded protein is CASSPVNTEAFF.

V usage is TRBV27 and J usage is TRBJ1-6; TRBD1 might be the D (5 bases). Germline V CDR1 and CDR2: MNHEY, SMNVEV (reference sequence). Trimming pared 6 bases from V and 4 bases from J, leaving 13 bases between. The CDR3 consists of 15 residues. CDR3 protein: CASRGRQRYNSPLHF. In DNA, the CDR3 is TGTGCCAGCAGGGGTCGACAGAGATATAATTCACCCCTCCACTTT.

CDR3 loop: CSVGRDYGYTF. The DNA of the CDR3 is TGCAGCGTTGGGAGGGACTATGGCTACACCTTC. The gene calls are TRBV29-1 and TRBJ1-2; D ambiguous. V lost 4 bases to trimming and J lost 3 bases, with 6 bases between them. Germline CDR1 reads SQVTM; CDR2 reads ANQGSEA. CDR3 length: 11 residues.

The rearrangement uses TRBV27 and TRBJ2-1, with TRBD2 matching over 8 bases. The CDR3 has 14 residues. Germline CDR1 reads MNHEY; CDR2 reads SMNVEV (reference sequence). Trimming removed 4 bases from V and 2 bases from J; junction bases left unmatched: 1. For the CDR3, the DNA is TGTGCCAGCAGTTCGGGGGGGCCCTACAATGAGCAGTTCTTC. The encoded protein is CASSSGGPYNEQFF.

CDR3 in DNA: TGTGCCAGCAGCTACGAGGGCGATGGGTCCTACGAGCAGTACTTC. It is translated as CASSYEGDGSYEQYF. The V call is TRBV7-8, the J call TRBJ2-7; the D gene is possibly TRBD2 (5 bases). Looked up from germline, CDR1 is SGHVS and CDR2 is FQNEAQ. CDR3 length: 15 amino acids. The V and J ends lost 4 bases and 1 base respectively, with 14 bases between them.

This clone was picked up a small number of times. Here the CDR3 DNA reads TGTGCCAGCAGTGAAGTAACAGGGTCGGTGGCGACCCAGTACTTC. Its translation is CASSEVTGSVATQYF. The chain carries TRBV6-1 and TRBJ2-5, with D maybe TRBD1 (6 bases). This CDR3 is 15 amino acids long. Germline V gene sequence: CDR1 MNHNS, CDR2 SASEGT. Trimming pared 1 base from V and 7 bases from J, leaving 16 bases between.

The gene calls are TRBV5-4 and TRBJ2-2; D possibly corresponds to TRBD1 (5 bases). CDR3 length: 17 residues. Germline values: CDR1 SGHNT, CDR2 YYREEE (reference sequence). V was shortened by 4 bases and J by 0 bases, with 16 bases between the two germline ends. The CDR3 DNA is TGTGCCAGCAGCCCCGTTGCGTCAGGGCCGAACACCGGGGAGCTGTTTTTT. As protein: CASSPVASGPNTGELFF.

This clone was counted once. This chain connects TRBV5-1 to TRBJ2-1; 7 bases are shared with TRBD2. The CDR3 has 16 residues. With 5 bases clipped from V and 7 bases from J, the junction kept 15 bases outside the gene matches. Germline V lookup: CDR1 SGHRS, CDR2 YFSETQ. CDR3 bases: TGCGCCAGCAGGCGCGTGGCCCAGGGAGGGTCTAATGAGCAGTTCTTC. It specifies CASRRVAQGGSNEQFF.

V and J are TRBV28 and TRBJ2-1; D is undetermined. CDR3 length equals 14 residues. V was shortened by 5 bases and J by 8 bases, with 16 bases between the two germline ends. CDR1 and CDR2 (germline): MDHEN, SYDVKM. CDR3 DNA: TGTGCCAGCAGTATACTAATTGACGTGGATGAGCAGTTCTTC. Its translation: CASSILIDVDEQFF.

The chain joins TRBV5-1 to TRBJ2-2; possible D gene TRBD2, 5 bases. Germline V gene data show CDR1 as SGHRS and CDR2 as YFSETQ. V lost 0 bases and J 2 bases, leaving 5 bases between the germline ends. CDR3 size: 14 residues. DNA for the CDR3: TGCGCCAGCAGCTTGGCGGGAAACACCGGGGAGCTGTTTTTT. Amino acids: CASSLAGNTGELFF.

The chain combines TRBV23-1 with TRBJ1-1; D not resolved. TRBV23-1 is an ORF, with its function uncertain. Deletions cut 4 bases from V and 0 bases from J, with 12 bases between. The CDR3 covers 15 residues. The CDR3 bases are TGCGCCAGCAGTCCACACGGGTTCATGAACACTGAAGCTTTCTTT. It codes for CASSPHGFMNTEAFF.

This chain joins TRBV7-3 and TRBJ1-2, with 8 bases matching TRBD1. Germline CDR1 SGHTA, CDR2 FQGTGA. The CDR3 loop spans 14 amino acids. Losses at the gene ends were 4 bases for V and 8 bases for J; bases not matched to a gene: 9. The DNA for the CDR3 is TGTGCCAGCAGCTCTGGACAGGGCGTTGGCGGCTACACCTTC. Protein product: CASSSGQGVGGYTF.

The chain combines TRBV6-1 with TRBJ2-7; 9 bases are shared with TRBD1. The CDR3 totals 14 residues. Germline V gives CDR1 MNHNS, CDR2 SASEGT. V shed 4 bases and J 3 bases; nucleotides not matched to a gene: 4. The CDR3 sequence is CASSATGGIYEQYF. CDR3 nucleotides: TGTGCCAGCAGTGCGACAGGGGGTATCTACGAGCAGTACTTC.

This chain links TRBV5-8 with TRBJ1-5; D perhaps matches TRBD1 (6 bases). Between the trimmed V and J ends, which lost 5 bases and 2 bases, there was a span of 20 bases. This CDR3 comprises 17 residues. The germline V gene encodes CDR1 SGHTS and CDR2 YDEGEE. The CDR3 DNA is TGTGCCAGCAGTACCCGAATGGGGGCACGAGGCAATCAGCCCCAGCATTTT. It is translated as CASSTRMGARGNQPQHF.

The chain employs TRBV4-3 and TRBJ1-4; D is perhaps TRBD1 (5 bases). Germline V gene lookup returns CDR1 LGHNA and CDR2 YSLEER. The length of the CDR3 is 14 residues. The germline V and J ends were trimmed by 1 base and 5 bases, with 8 bases remaining between them. The CDR3 region has the DNA TGCGCCAGCAGCCAAGGACAGATGAATGAAAAACTGTTTTTT. Encoded protein: CASSQGQMNEKLFF.

The CDR3 bases are TGTGCCAGCAGCGTGGGACTAGCGGGAGGAGGGGAGCTGTTTTTT. This gives the protein CASSVGLAGGGELFF. This rearrangement joins TRBV9 to TRBJ2-2, with 15 nucleotides matching TRBD2. The CDR3 consists of 15 residues. CDR1 is SGDLS and CDR2 is YYNGEE in the germline V gene. V trimming: 2 bases; J trimming: 8 bases; junction bases outside the gene matches: 1.

The CDR3 protein is CASSVDSFGLYEQYF. CDR3 coding DNA: TGTGCCAGCAGCGTAGACAGTTTTGGGCTCTACGAGCAGTACTTC. The chain carries TRBV9 and TRBJ2-7, with D unclear. With 0 bases removed from V and 3 bases from J, the gap between germline ends came to 13 bases. CDR1 and CDR2 (germline): SGDLS, YYNGEE. The CDR3 runs 15 residues.

The genes are TRBV7-9 and TRBJ1-2; D is uncertain. Per the germline V gene, CDR1 is SEHNR and CDR2 is FQNEAQ (reference sequence). Trimming removed 2 bases from V and 3 bases from J, with 7 bases in between. CDR3 size: 13 residues. CDR3 sequence: CASSLPGDYGYTF. CDR3 DNA: TGTGCCAGCAGCTTACCGGGAGACTATGGCTACACCTTC.

The gene calls are TRBV11-3 and TRBJ2-2; the D gene is possibly TRBD2 (6 bases). V lost 0 bases and J 8 bases, leaving 13 bases between the germline ends. The germline gives CDR1 SGHNT, CDR2 YENEEA. The length of the CDR3 is 15 residues. The CDR3 here is CASSLEFLAGGELFF. The CDR3, as DNA: TGTGCCAGCAGCTTAGAGTTCCTCGCGGGGGGGGAGCTGTTTTTT. The variable domain in full, with the rest retrieved from reference TRBV11-3 and TRBJ2-2, is EAGVVQSPRYKIIEKKQPVAFWCNPISGHNTLYWYLQNLGQGPELLIRYENEEAVDDSQLPKDRFSAERLKGVDSTLKIQPAELGDSAVYLCASSLEFLAGGELFFGEGSRLTVL.